This TCR beta chain is from a study of CD8+CD57+ T cells in acquired aplastic anemia. In its sample, this clonotype was seen many times. The template used for profiling TCR beta VDJ and CDR3 was genomic DNA. TCRdb passed the reads through MiXCR, listing each CDR3 protein once. The sample has 60,000 or so distinct CDR3 sequences; around 55% are singletons. The germline V gene has CDR1 KGHSH and CDR2 LQKENI. The CDR3 contains 16 residues. Trimming shortened V by 1 base and J by 2 bases, and 15 bases separated the two germline ends. The rearrangement joins TRBV18 to TRBJ2-7; TRBD1 is a possible D gene (8 bases). The source material was sorted CD4+, CD8+, or CD8+CD57+ T cells (not recorded which) from PBMCs. This receptor was obtained from a human donor in good health, serving as a control. The CDR3 spells CASSPLQGGGPYEQYF. CDR3 coding DNA: TGTGCCAGCTCACCACTACAGGGGGGGGGGCCCTACGAGCAGTACTTC. The variable domain in full, with the rest retrieved from reference TRBV18 and TRBJ2-7, is NAGVMQNPRHLVRRRGQEARLRCSPMKGHSHVYWYRQLPEEGLKFMVYLQKENIIDESGMPKERFSAEFPKEGPSILRIQQVVRGDSAAYFCASSPLQGGGPYEQYFGPGTRLTVT.